The 30 T cell receptor beta chains below were found in one sample sequenced in a study of shared clonotypes between healthy human individuals. Naive CD8 isolation took CD45RO-negative cells positively selected for CCR7 and excluded terminally differentiated effector memory CD45RA+ cells. Sequenced by immunoSEQ multiplex PCR; TCRdb stores in-frame clones only, minus some. The data contain more than 2 million clones, approximately 94% of them seen just once; the ten biggest clones take up about 1.1%. The sample consisted of naive CD8+ T cells sorted from blood. The receptors derive from a man between 18 and 29 years old in good health.

The chain joins TRBV4-1 to TRBJ2-5; D uncertain. Per the germline V gene, CDR1 is MGHRA and CDR2 is YSYEKL. Trimming removed 0 bases from V and 4 bases from J, with 15 bases in between. CDR3 length: 16 amino acids. For the CDR3, the DNA is TGCGCCAGCAGCCAAGATCAGGCGGCAGTGGGAGAGACCCAGTACTTC. This gives the protein CASSQDQAAVGETQYF.

The chain has TRBV5-8 and TRBJ1-5; D perhaps matches TRBD1 (6 bases). This CDR3 contains 12 residues. The germline V gene has CDR1 SGHTS and CDR2 YDEGEE. Deletions cut 10 bases from V and 2 bases from J, with 10 bases between. Here the CDR3 reads CAGRTGNQPQHF. CDR3 coding DNA: TGTGCCGGACGGACAGGCAATCAGCCCCAGCATTTT. The full variable domain, in which reference TRBV5-8 and TRBJ1-5 provide the parts outside the CDR3, is EAGVTQSPTHLIKTRGQQATLRCSPISGHTSVYWYQQALGLGLQFLLWYDEGEERNRGNFPPRFSGRQFPNYSSELNVNALELEDSALYLCAGRTGNQPQHFGDGTRLSIL.

V and J are TRBV27 and TRBJ1-6; 7 bases map to TRBD1. This CDR3 has 16 amino acids. The V segment lost 4 bases and the J segment 7 bases; nucleotides outside the gene matches: 10. CDR1 is MNHEY, CDR2 SMNVEV, per germline (reference sequence). DNA for the CDR3: TGTGCCAGCAGTTCCTCTCAGGGGGAATTCAATTCACCCCTCCACTTT. This gives the protein CASSSSQGEFNSPLHF.

The chain recombines TRBV6-5 with TRBJ2-7; D gene ambiguous. The CDR3 runs to 13 residues. Trimming removed 2 bases from V and 2 bases from J, with 7 bases in between. Germline V CDR1 and CDR2: MNHEY, SVGAGI. CDR3 residues: CASSYLLPYEQYF. In DNA form, the CDR3 reads TGTGCCAGCAGTTACCTCCTACCCTACGAGCAGTACTTC.

The gene calls are TRBV28 and TRBJ2-4, with 9 nucleotides matching TRBD1. The CDR3 covers 16 residues. The V and J ends lost 6 bases and 3 bases, in that order; junction bases with no gene match: 9. Germline V gives CDR1 MDHEN, CDR2 SYDVKM. CDR3 DNA: TGTGCCAGCAGACGGGACAGGGAAGGGGTCAAAAACATTCAGTACTTC. It encodes CASRRDREGVKNIQYF.

The V gene is TRBV5-1, the J gene TRBJ2-7, with D uncertain. V was cut by 0 bases and J by 3 bases, with 10 bases left in between. This CDR3 comprises 14 residues. Germline CDR1 SGHRS, CDR2 YFSETQ. DNA for the CDR3: TGCGCCAGCAGCTTGGTCCGACAAGGCTACGAGCAGTACTTC. Encoded protein: CASSLVRQGYEQYF.

Written as DNA, the CDR3 is TGTGCCAGTAGTGCCCGGGCGGGGGAGCAGTACTTC. Translated: CASSARAGEQYF. V and J are TRBV19 and TRBJ2-7; D possibly corresponds to TRBD2 (6 bases). Germline values: CDR1 LNHDA, CDR2 SQIVND (reference sequence). Trimming pared 5 bases from V and 7 bases from J, leaving 12 bases between. There are 12 residues in the CDR3. The variable domain in full, completed from reference TRBV19 and TRBJ2-7, reads DGGITQSPKYLFRKEGQNVTLSCEQNLNHDAMYWYRQDPGQGLRLIYYSQIVNDFQKGDIAEGYSVSREKKESFPLTVTSAQKNPTAFYLCASSARAGEQYFGPGTRLTVT.

The V call is TRBV6-9, the J call TRBJ1-5; 10 positions agree with TRBD1. CDR1 and CDR2 (germline): MNHGY, SVAAGI. The CDR3 loop spans 19 amino acids. The ends lost 2 bases at V and 0 bases at J; junction bases unmatched: 10. CDR3 in amino acids: CASSYRARTGGNSNQPQHF. The DNA of the CDR3 is TGTGCCAGCAGTTATCGGGCTCGGACAGGGGGAAATAGCAATCAGCCCCAGCATTTT.

This CDR3 is CASSLVGSPQNIQYF. In nucleotides, the CDR3 is TGTGCCAGCAGCTTAGTGGGCTCCCCACAAAACATTCAGTACTTC. The gene calls are TRBV11-2 and TRBJ2-4; D gene ambiguous. The CDR3 is 15 amino acids. CDR1 and CDR2 from the germline V gene are SGHAT and FQNNGV. V lost 1 base to trimming and J lost 5 bases, with 12 bases between them.

The V and J genes are TRBV13 and TRBJ1-1, with no clear D. V shed 0 bases and J shed 3 bases, with 11 bases lying between them. Germline V gene sequence: CDR1 PRHDT, CDR2 FYEKMQ (reference sequence). There are 15 residues in the CDR3. The CDR3: CASSLGWAADTEAFF. CDR3 DNA: TGTGCCAGCAGCTTAGGATGGGCGGCTGACACTGAAGCTTTCTTT.

CDR3 nucleotide sequence: TGTGCCAGCAGGGACCCCCGCGGGGCCCAAGAGACCCAGTACTTC. Translation: CASRDPRGAQETQYF. The V call is TRBV2, the J call TRBJ2-5; possible D gene TRBD2, 6 bases. Trimming shortened V by 6 bases and J by 1 base, and 15 bases separated the two germline ends. The CDR3 is 15 residues long. Germline lookup yields CDR1 SNHLY and CDR2 FYNNEI.

The chain has TRBV29-1 and TRBJ2-3; TRBD1 aligns across 7 bases. This CDR3 comprises 14 residues. Looked up from germline, CDR1 is SQVTM and CDR2 is ANQGSEA. V lost 4 bases to trimming and J lost 2 bases; unmatched junction nucleotides: 6. The CDR3 bases are TGCAGCGTTGTACAGGGGCCTTTCACAGATACGCAGTATTTT. Encoded protein: CSVVQGPFTDTQYF.

The chain has TRBV11-2 and TRBJ2-3; D gene ambiguous. Per germline, CDR1 SGHAT and CDR2 FQNNGV. Trimming took 3 bases from V and 2 from J, leaving 9 bases between them. The CDR3 is 14 residues long. The CDR3 loop is CASSFGPYTDTQYF. As DNA, the CDR3 is TGTGCCAGCAGCTTTGGTCCTTACACAGATACGCAGTATTTT.

V is TRBV27 and J is TRBJ2-7; weak D call: TRBD1 (6 bases). Trimming stripped 10 bases from V and 2 bases from J, with 24 bases between. The CDR3 has 16 residues. Germline V gene lookup returns CDR1 MNHEY and CDR2 SMNVEV (reference sequence). Here the CDR3 DNA reads TGTGCCACCTCCCTCATCGGAAGGCCAGGGGCCTACGAGCAGTACTTC. It yields the protein CATSLIGRPGAYEQYF.

As concerns this clone: The same CDR3 can be traced to other DNA sequences in this sample. The gene calls are TRBV4-1 and TRBJ2-7; TRBD2 matches at 7 bases. The CDR3 totals 15 residues. CDR1 and CDR2 from the germline V gene are MGHRA and YSYEKL. The ends lost 1 base at V and 3 bases at J; junction bases unmatched: 6. The CDR3 DNA reads as TGCGCCAGCAGCCAAGGGGGCGGGGGTGGCTACGAGCAGTACTTC. Translation: CASSQGGGGGYEQYF.

The chain carries TRBV4-1 and TRBJ2-7, with a tentative D call TRBD2 (6 bases). The length of the CDR3 is 17 residues. Between the trimmed V and J ends, which lost 2 bases and 6 bases, there was a span of 23 bases. From germline, CDR1 is MGHRA and CDR2 YSYEKL. The DNA for the CDR3 is TGCGCCAGCAGCCAACACCCCCTAGCGAGCTCGATGGGCGAGCAGTACTTC. This translates into CASSQHPLASSMGEQYF.

V is TRBV7-2 and J is TRBJ2-2, with TRBD1 as a possible D gene (6 bases). V lost 5 bases to trimming and J lost 3 bases, with 13 bases between them. The CDR3 length is 15 residues. Germline CDR1 SGHTA, CDR2 FQGNSA. CDR3 in amino acids: CASSHRDIYTGELFF. The CDR3 nucleotides read TGTGCCAGCAGCCACCGGGACATCTACACCGGGGAGCTGTTTTTT.

As to this clone: The sample holds other DNA sequences that translate to the same CDR3. This chain connects TRBV9 to TRBJ1-2; 8 bases fit TRBD1. This CDR3 spans 12 amino acids. CDR1 SGDLS and CDR2 YYNGEE come from the germline V gene. V shed 3 bases and J 8 bases; nucleotides not matched to a gene: 3. CDR3 in DNA: TGTGCCAGCAGCGCGACAGGGGACGGCTACACCTTC. It yields the protein CASSATGDGYTF.

This clone has only one observation. V is TRBV5-1 and J is TRBJ2-5; unclear D gene. The CDR3 contains 13 residues. Between the trimmed V and J ends, which lost 3 bases and 0 bases, there was a span of 6 bases. The germline gives CDR1 SGHRS, CDR2 YFSETQ. CDR3 loop: CASSSGHQETQYF. The CDR3 region has the DNA TGCGCCAGCAGCTCCGGCCACCAAGAGACCCAGTACTTC.

This clone has a single count. The chain employs TRBV14 and TRBJ1-1; D not resolved. CDR1 is SGHDN and CDR2 is FVKESK in the germline V gene. This CDR3 has 12 residues. Deletions cut 7 bases from V and 6 bases from J, with 12 bases between. CDR3 residues: CASIGDGSEAFF. CDR3 bases: TGTGCCAGCATTGGTGACGGTTCTGAAGCTTTCTTT.

The rearrangement links TRBV5-4 to TRBJ2-3; 9 bases line up with TRBD2. Trimming cost V 2 bases and J 4 bases; bases outside gene matches: 8. The V gene's germline CDR1 is SGHNT and CDR2 YYREEE (reference sequence). This CDR3 spans 16 amino acids. CDR3 DNA: TGTGCCAGCAGCTTATCCCCGGGACTAGCCCCAGATACGCAGTATTTT. It translates to CASSLSPGLAPDTQYF.

The chain employs TRBV4-3 and TRBJ1-2; tentative D call: TRBD1 (6 bases). In germline, CDR1 is LGHNA, CDR2 YSLEER. V was trimmed by 0 bases and J by 4 bases, leaving 9 bases between them. This CDR3 has 14 residues. CDR3 sequence reads: CASSQDQGPYGYTF. For the CDR3, the DNA is TGCGCCAGCAGCCAAGATCAGGGGCCCTATGGCTACACCTTC.

The V and J genes are TRBV7-9 and TRBJ2-1; D is unclear. V lost 5 bases and J 6 bases, leaving 17 bases between the germline ends. CDR1 and CDR2 (germline): SEHNR, FQNEAQ (reference sequence). CDR3 length equals 15 residues. The CDR3 protein is CASSQGPARVNEQFF. Written as DNA, the CDR3 is TGTGCCAGCAGCCAAGGTCCAGCCCGGGTCAATGAGCAGTTCTTC.

This sequence joins TRBV7-8 and TRBJ2-7; 7 bases fit TRBD1. The CDR3 has 16 residues. V shed 1 base and J 5 bases; nucleotides not matched to a gene: 11. Germline values: CDR1 SGHVS, CDR2 FQNEAQ. CDR3 residues: CASSLVTGEGLDEQYF. The CDR3 nucleotides read TGTGCCAGCAGCTTAGTCACAGGGGAAGGATTGGACGAGCAGTACTTC.

V usage is TRBV11-2 and J usage is TRBJ2-7; D is uncertain. The CDR3 length is 13 residues. V was shortened by 5 bases and J by 3 bases, with 11 bases between the two germline ends. Germline CDR1 reads SGHAT; CDR2 reads FQNNGV. The CDR3 nucleotides read TGTGCCAGCAGCATAGGACGGCTCTACGAGCAGTACTTC. This sequence encodes CASSIGRLYEQYF.

The CDR3 DNA sequence: TGTGCCAGCAGCCCGTCCCCCGGATACAATGAGCAGTTCTTC. Translating gives CASSPSPGYNEQFF. The chain couples TRBV13 to TRBJ2-1; no reliable D call. The CDR3 is made up of 14 amino acids. CDR1 is PRHDT, CDR2 FYEKMQ, per germline (reference sequence). V lost 5 bases to trimming and J lost 4 bases, with 12 bases between them.

V is TRBV6-6 and J is TRBJ2-3, with no clear D. CDR3 length: 15 residues. Germline CDR1 MNHNY, CDR2 SVGAGI (reference sequence). The V end was cut by 2 bases, the J end by 0 bases, with 9 bases between. In DNA form, the CDR3 reads TGTGCCAGCAGTTACGTCCTTCCTAGCACAGATACGCAGTATTTT. This translates into CASSYVLPSTDTQYF.

The J gene is TRBJ2-7, the V gene TRBV11-2; no clear D gene. Trimming shortened V by 11 bases and J by 7 bases, and 12 bases separated the two germline ends. Germline V gene data show CDR1 as SGHAT and CDR2 as FQNNGV. CDR3 length equals 10 residues. CDR3 protein: CASGVGEQYF. CDR3 DNA sequence: TGTGCCTCCGGCGTTGGAGAGCAGTACTTC. Supplemented by reference TRBV11-2 and TRBJ2-7, the full variable domain reads EAGVAQSPRYKIIEKRQSVAFWCNPISGHATLYWYQQILGQGPKLLIQFQNNGVVDDSQLPKDRFSAERLKGVDSTLKIQPAKLEDSAVYLCASGVGEQYFGPGTRLTVT.

The chain is built from TRBV5-1 and TRBJ2-2; the D gene could be TRBD1 or TRBD2 (5 bases each). The V and J ends lost 0 bases and 0 bases respectively, with 9 bases between them. The V gene's germline CDR1 is SGHRS and CDR2 YFSETQ. There are 16 residues in the CDR3. This chain's CDR3 is CASSLALGANTGELFF. The CDR3 nucleotides are TGCGCCAGCAGCTTGGCCTTGGGGGCGAACACCGGGGAGCTGTTTTTT. Using reference TRBV5-1 and TRBJ2-2 for the parts outside the CDR3, the full variable domain is KAGVTQTPRYLIKTRGQQVTLSCSPISGHRSVSWYQQTPGQGLQFLFEYFSETQRNKGNFPGRFSGRQFSNSRSEMNVSTLELGDSALYLCASSLALGANTGELFFGEGSRLTVL.

The chain is built from TRBV29-1 and TRBJ2-1; 9 nucleotides line up with TRBD2. The CDR3 consists of 14 residues. From germline, CDR1 is SQVTM and CDR2 ANQGSEA. Trimming took 7 bases from V and 4 from J; bases not matched to a gene: 8. The CDR3 DNA follows: TGCAGCGCCGGTGCCCTAGCGGGGTACAATGAGCAGTTCTTC. It encodes CSAGALAGYNEQFF.